The source of this T cell receptor beta chain is a study of CD8 T cells in ankylosing spondylitis. Study-wide findings and caveats: Peripheral blood held disease-linked clones only at relatively low frequency, and these were CD8+. Significantly higher representation of disease-linked clones was reported for matched ankylosing spondylitis synovial fluid.

Trimming left V 4 bases short and J 4 bases short, with 10 bases between. This CDR3 comprises 13 residues. Germline V gene sequence: CDR1 SGHDN, CDR2 FVKESK. This clonotype was detected ten times or more. Its target is not known. Using quantitative 5'-RACE with molecular barcodes, the authors made TCR beta libraries. TCRdb reanalysed the 5' RACE reads using MiXCR and keeps one entry per CDR3 protein. Among about 140,000 distinct CDR3 sequences listed, approximately 8.4% were seen once. The sequence was collected from a male donor with ankylosing spondylitis. V gene TRBV14 combines with J gene TRBJ2-5; D possibly corresponds to TRBD1 (5 bases). Sequenced sample: synovial fluid, either unsorted or a sorted T cell fraction (not recorded which). The CDR3 coding sequence is TGTGCCAGCAGCCCTTCAAGGGGAGAGACCCAGTACTTC. It specifies CASSPSRGETQYF.